These 27 T cell receptor beta chains originate from one sample sequenced in a study of identical twins. TCRdb reprocessed the 5' RACE reads with MiXCR, giving one entry per CDR3 protein. The sample lists 100,000 to 110,000 distinct CDR3 sequences; 5.9% were seen once. What was sequenced was memory T cells sorted from blood. These TCRs come from a woman between 50 and 59 years old in good health.

There are many counts of this clonotype. The rearrangement links TRBV29-1 to TRBJ1-5; D remains ambiguous. With 8 bases removed from V and 6 bases from J, the gap between germline ends came to 14 bases. CDR1 SQVTM and CDR2 ANQGSEA come from the germline V gene. The CDR3 spans 12 residues. The CDR3 loop is CSPLPGGQPQHF. CDR3 nucleotides: TGCAGCCCTCTCCCAGGAGGTCAGCCCCAGCATTTT.

This clonotype was observed at least ten times. V usage is TRBV19 and J usage is TRBJ2-2; D gene uncertain. Deletions cut 2 bases from V and 1 base from J, with 5 bases between. The length of the CDR3 is 14 residues. Germline CDR1 is LNHDA and CDR2 is SQIVND (reference sequence). CDR3 DNA sequence: TGTGCCAGTAGTATAAACCGGAACACCGGGGAGCTGTTTTTT. Its protein is CASSINRNTGELFF.

This clonotype was detected ten times or more. This chain joins TRBV6-1 and TRBJ2-1; 14 nucleotides match TRBD2. The CDR3 totals 14 residues. Germline V gene sequence: CDR1 MNHNS, CDR2 SASEGT. Trimming took 3 bases from V and 15 from J; bases not matched to a gene: 7. This CDR3 is CASSDGLAGGGSFF. The DNA of the CDR3 is TGTGCCAGCAGTGATGGACTAGCGGGAGGAGGTTCGTTCTTC.

V and J are TRBV4-1 and TRBJ2-5; D perhaps matches TRBD1 (5 bases). The germline CDR1 and CDR2 sequences are MGHRA and YSYEKL. The CDR3 contains 16 residues. V shed 0 bases and J shed 4 bases, with 15 bases lying between them. CDR3 region: CASSQDGLVGAETQYF. CDR3 DNA sequence: TGCGCCAGCAGCCAAGACGGCCTAGTTGGGGCAGAGACCCAGTACTTC.

This chain joins TRBV7-9 and TRBJ2-6; D remains unclear. Germline assignment: CDR1 SEHNR and CDR2 FQNEAQ (reference sequence). V was pared by 5 bases and J by 0 bases, with 14 bases between. The CDR3 is made up of 17 amino acids. The CDR3 here is CASSQYLTRSGANVLTF. CDR3 coding DNA: TGTGCCAGCAGCCAGTATCTGACCCGCTCTGGGGCCAACGTCCTGACTTTC.

Within the sample, this clonotype is medium-sized (0.01 to 0.1%). This sequence joins TRBV3-1 and TRBJ1-4, with unresolved D. Germline V gene sequence: CDR1 LGHDT, CDR2 YNNKEL (reference sequence). This CDR3 spans 12 amino acids. Deletions cut 4 bases from V and 7 bases from J, with 7 bases between. This CDR3 reads CASSPSAEKLFF. CDR3 sequence (DNA): TGTGCCAGCAGCCCCTCAGCTGAAAAACTGTTTTTT.

Many counts were recorded for this clonotype. The chain is built from TRBV24-1 and TRBJ2-3; TRBD2 agrees at 12 bases. Germline CDR1 and CDR2: KGHDR and SFDVKD. The J segment lost 4 bases and the V segment lost 5 bases, leaving 6 bases of the junction unmatched. There are 16 residues in the CDR3. The CDR3 bases are TGTGCCACCAGTGTACAGACTAGCGGGAGTCCAGATACGCAGTATTTT. It encodes CATSVQTSGSPDTQYF.

This clonotype showed up many times. The chain recombines TRBV4-1 with TRBJ2-2; D might be TRBD1 (5 bases). This CDR3 contains 16 residues. Trimming took 0 bases from V and 5 from J, leaving 13 bases between them. The germline gives CDR1 MGHRA, CDR2 YSYEKL. The CDR3 is CASSQESRVMTGELFF. CDR3 sequence (DNA): TGCGCCAGCAGCCAAGAATCCAGGGTTATGACCGGGGAGCTGTTTTTT.

This sequence joins TRBV30 and TRBJ2-7; D remains ambiguous. The V gene lost 3 bases and the J gene lost 4 bases, with 7 bases spanning the gap. Germline assignment: CDR1 GTSNPN and CDR2 SVGIG (reference sequence). This CDR3 spans 11 amino acids. CDR3 DNA: TGTGCCTGGAGCCGGAGTTACGAGCAGTACTTC. This translates into CAWSRSYEQYF.

The chain uses TRBV5-6 and TRBJ2-1; 8 bases agree with TRBD2. This CDR3 region has 19 residues. Germline values: CDR1 SGHDT, CDR2 YYEEEE. V was pared by 2 bases and J by 5 bases, with 18 bases of the junction left unmatched. CDR3 sequence reads: CASSFWVGRREARDNEQFF. The CDR3 bases are TGTGCCAGCAGCTTTTGGGTCGGAAGGCGGGAGGCTCGGGACAATGAGCAGTTCTTC.

This clonotype was picked up a small number of times. This rearrangement joins TRBV7-2 to TRBJ2-5, with 10 positions matching TRBD2. CDR3 size: 15 residues. Per germline, CDR1 SGHTA and CDR2 FQGNSA. Trimming cost V 5 bases and J 5 bases; bases outside gene matches: 8. CDR3 sequence: CASSPPGGLAETQYF. The CDR3 nucleotides read TGTGCCAGCAGCCCCCCTGGGGGACTAGCGGAGACCCAGTACTTC. The full variable domain, its missing parts supplied by reference TRBV7-2 and TRBJ2-5, is GAGVSQSPSNKVTEKGKDVELRCDPISGHTALYWYRQSLGQGLEFLIYFQGNSAPDKSGLPSDRFSAERTGGSVSTLTIQRTQQEDSAVYLCASSPPGGLAETQYFGPGTRLLVL.

This clonotype was detected ten times or more. This sequence joins TRBV2 and TRBJ1-2; TRBD1 aligns across 9 bases. Germline V gene lookup returns CDR1 SNHLY and CDR2 FYNNEI. CDR3 length equals 15 residues. The J segment lost 2 bases and the V segment lost 6 bases, leaving 7 bases of the junction unmatched. CDR3 amino acids: CASRQGQGDNYGYTF. In DNA form, the CDR3 reads TGTGCCAGCAGGCAGGGACAGGGAGACAACTATGGCTACACCTTC.

V is TRBV12-3 or TRBV12-4 and J is TRBJ1-5; 12 nucleotides agree with TRBD1. The CDR3 runs 15 residues. Losses at the gene ends were 7 bases for V and 5 bases for J; bases not matched to a gene: 6. The CDR3 region is CASKGDRGLDQPQHF. The DNA of the CDR3 is TGTGCCAGCAAAGGGGACAGGGGGCTGGATCAGCCCCAGCATTTT.

This clonotype was picked up many times. This chain connects TRBV5-1 to TRBJ2-3; weak D call: TRBD2 (6 bases). CDR1 is SGHRS, CDR2 YFSETQ, per germline. The CDR3 is made up of 15 amino acids. V lost 0 bases and J 3 bases, leaving 11 bases between the germline ends. The CDR3 here is CASSLALEGTDTQYF. The CDR3 bases are TGCGCCAGCAGCTTGGCCCTGGAGGGAACAGATACGCAGTATTTT.

There are many counts of this clonotype. The V gene is TRBV11-1, the J gene TRBJ2-3, with 8 bases lining up with TRBD2. V lost 5 bases, J lost 8 bases, and 12 bases stayed unmatched. The CDR3 is made up of 15 amino acids. Germline lookup yields CDR1 SGHAT and CDR2 FQDESV (reference sequence). The CDR3 DNA sequence: TGTGCCAGCAGCCGCCCGGCCGGGGCGGGGGGTACGCAGTATTTT. This translates into CASSRPAGAGGTQYF.

This clonotype was recorded at least ten times. This chain uses TRBV20-1 with TRBJ1-2, with D uncertain. The CDR3 runs to 12 residues. CDR1 is DFQATT and CDR2 is SNEGSKA in the germline V gene (reference sequence). The ends were cut back, 1 base at V and 8 bases at J, with 11 bases in the middle. CDR3 loop: CSARVEGPGYTF. Written as DNA, the CDR3 is TGCAGTGCTAGAGTGGAGGGCCCCGGCTACACCTTC.

There are many counts of this clonotype. The V gene is TRBV7-6, the J gene TRBJ1-1; D gene unclear. Germline assignment: CDR1 SGHVS and CDR2 FNYEAQ. This CDR3 region has 12 residues. Trimming pared 1 base from V and 11 bases from J, leaving 11 bases between. CDR3 nucleotide sequence: TGTGCCAGCAGCTTAGGGGCAGGTCGTGCTTTCTTT. Translating gives CASSLGAGRAFF.

This clonotype was seen ten or more times. The rearrangement joins TRBV27 to TRBJ2-7; tentatively, D is TRBD2 (6 bases). This CDR3 is 14 amino acids long. Germline V CDR1 and CDR2: MNHEY, SMNVEV (reference sequence). The V and J ends lost 8 bases and 6 bases respectively, with 20 bases between them. The CDR3 bases are TGTGCCAGCCGCCCATTGGGAGGCCCCGGCGAGCAGTACTTC. Residues: CASRPLGGPGEQYF.

This clonotype was detected a few times. The chain joins TRBV2 to TRBJ1-2; 8 bases align to TRBD1. V was clipped by 5 bases and J by 4 bases; unmatched bases: 3. Germline V CDR1 and CDR2: SNHLY, FYNNEI. The CDR3 covers 13 residues. The CDR3 loop is CASSPGQAYGYTF. CDR3 nucleotide sequence: TGTGCCAGCAGTCCGGGACAGGCCTATGGCTACACCTTC.

This chain joins TRBV27 and TRBJ2-7; 10 bases are shared with TRBD2. Trimming took 5 bases from V and 4 from J; bases not matched to a gene: 8. The germline V gene encodes CDR1 MNHEY and CDR2 SMNVEV (reference sequence). This CDR3 comprises 15 residues. In DNA form, the CDR3 reads TGTGCCAGCAGTAGGGGACTAGCGTTTCGGTACGAGCAGTACTTC. Residues: CASSRGLAFRYEQYF.

Many counts were recorded for this clonotype. As DNA, the CDR3 is TGTGCCAGCAGGGCACTAAGGAGCACAGATACGCAGTATTTT. Residues: CASRALRSTDTQYF. The chain uses TRBV7-8 and TRBJ2-3; D gene uncertain. CDR3 length equals 14 residues. Per germline, CDR1 SGHVS and CDR2 FQNEAQ. V was pared by 6 bases and J by 0 bases, with 10 bases between.

This clonotype was found many times. V gene TRBV4-2 combines with J gene TRBJ1-1; D is ambiguous. Trimming cost V 0 bases and J 6 bases, with 8 bases left between them. Germline CDR1 reads LGHNA; CDR2 reads YNFKEQ. The CDR3 loop spans 13 amino acids. The CDR3 is CASSQDARAEAFF. The CDR3 DNA follows: TGTGCCAGCAGCCAAGATGCTAGAGCTGAAGCTTTCTTT.

This clonotype appeared many times. The CDR3 region has the DNA TGTGCCAGCAGACCCCGGGACAGCTACGAGCAGTACTTC. Protein: CASRPRDSYEQYF. The chain has TRBV5-5 and TRBJ2-7; TRBD1 aligns across 7 bases. The CDR3 loop spans 13 amino acids. CDR1 and CDR2 from the germline V gene are SGHKS and YYEKEE (reference sequence). J lost 3 bases, V lost 5 bases, and 5 bases had no gene match.

A few counts support this clonotype. The J gene is TRBJ2-3, the V gene TRBV6-5; TRBD2 aligns across 7 bases. J lost 2 bases, V lost 5 bases, and 7 bases had no gene match. Germline V lookup: CDR1 MNHEY, CDR2 SVGAGI. This CDR3 spans 15 amino acids. The CDR3 nucleotides read TGTGCCAGCAGTGTTAATGGGGACTACACAGATACGCAGTATTTT. This gives the protein CASSVNGDYTDTQYF.

This clonotype occurred a few times. V usage is TRBV5-4 and J usage is TRBJ2-7; D is perhaps TRBD2 (6 bases). Germline loops: CDR1 SGHNT, CDR2 YYREEE (reference sequence). Trimming stripped 2 bases from V and 3 bases from J, with 12 bases between. The CDR3 length is 14 residues. CDR3 amino acids: CASSFPRLGYEQYF. CDR3 sequence (DNA): TGTGCCAGCAGCTTCCCCAGACTAGGCTACGAGCAGTACTTC. Complete variable domain (other parts from reference TRBV5-4 and TRBJ2-7): ETGVTQSPTHLIKTRGQQVTLRCSSQSGHNTVSWYQQALGQGPQFIFQYYREEENGRGNFPPRFSGLQFPNYSSELNVNALELDDSALYLCASSFPRLGYEQYFGPGTRLTVT.

This clonotype was recorded once. A read error may explain this, as a much larger clone is one base away. The J gene is TRBJ2-5, the V gene TRBV11-2; perhaps TRBD1 as D (5 bases). Germline V gene sequence: CDR1 SGHAT, CDR2 FQNNGV. The CDR3 sequence is 14 residues long. V dropped 0 bases and J dropped 6 bases, with 11 bases sitting between them. The CDR3 bases are TGTGCCAGCAGCTTAGACAGGGAAAGCAAGACCCAGTACTTC. This encodes CASSLDRESKTQYF.

This chain joins TRBV12-3 or TRBV12-4 and TRBJ2-6; D is ambiguous. The CDR3 runs 15 residues. The V end lost 6 bases, the J end lost 0 bases, and 9 bases lay between the germline ends. This chain's CDR3 is CASSPKRSGANVLTF. CDR3 DNA: TGTGCCAGCAGCCCTAAGCGCTCTGGGGCCAACGTCCTGACTTTC.